The rows below give T cell receptor beta chains drawn from one sample of a study of blood T cells in healthy people across ages. MiXCR, run by TCRdb on the 5' RACE reads, gives a single entry per CDR3 protein. The data show some 1.1 million distinct CDR3 sequences, 35% to 45% seen once. Sequenced sample: blood. These receptors all come from a young man in good health. The CDR3 runs from the conserved cysteine through the conserved F or W. The order of the fields is J gene, clone size, D gene, V gene, CDR3 DNA, CDR3 protein. D genes are given only for firm matches. Size is omitted from some rows. Given values are once, few, many or a class for expanded clones.

j_call: TRBJ2-3
clone_size: .
d_call: .
v_call: TRBV4-1
cdr3_nt: TGCGCCAGCAGCCAAGATGCAGGGGTGACAGATACGCAGTATTTT
cdr3_aa: CASSQDAGVTDTQYF

j_call: TRBJ2-7
clone_size: .
d_call: .
v_call: TRBV21-1
cdr3_nt: TGTGCCAGCAGGGAATGTGGAGGATTTGGGTTCCGCTACGAGCAGTACTTC
cdr3_aa: CASRECGGFGFRYEQYF

j_call: TRBJ2-2
clone_size: few
d_call: .
v_call: TRBV6-5
cdr3_nt: TGTGCCAGCAGTCAACCGGGACAGTCACAGACCGGGGGGCTGTTTTTT
cdr3_aa: CASSQPGQSQTGGLFF

j_call: TRBJ1-2
clone_size: .
d_call: .
v_call: TRBV27
cdr3_nt: TGTGCCAGCAGGTCAGGGGTGGGCTATGGCTACACCTTC
cdr3_aa: CASRSGVGYGYTF

j_call: TRBJ1-3
clone_size: .
d_call: .
v_call: TRBV30
cdr3_nt: TGTGCCTGCATTAATTCTGGAAACACCATATATTTT
cdr3_aa: CACINSGNTIYF

j_call: TRBJ2-7
clone_size: .
d_call: .
v_call: TRBV6-6
cdr3_nt: TGTGCCAGCAGTTACCCCCGATCCCAGCGGTCTACACATGAGCAGTACTTC
cdr3_aa: CASSYPRSQRSTHEQYF

j_call: TRBJ2-3
clone_size: .
d_call: TRBD2
v_call: TRBV7-2
cdr3_nt: TGTGCCAGCAGCCACCGATCGGGGGGAACCACAGATACGCAGTATTTT
cdr3_aa: CASSHRSGGTTDTQYF

j_call: TRBJ1-1
clone_size: .
d_call: TRBD1
v_call: TRBV27
cdr3_nt: TGTGCCAGCAGTTTCTTCTTCGGGTCGGACAGGGTAGGCACTGAAGCTTTCTTT
cdr3_aa: CASSFFFGSDRVGTEAFF

j_call: TRBJ2-3
clone_size: many
d_call: TRBD2
v_call: TRBV5-1
cdr3_nt: TGCGCCAGCACCTTAGCGGGGAACACAGATACGCAGTATTTT
cdr3_aa: CASTLAGNTDTQYF

j_call: TRBJ1-2
clone_size: .
d_call: .
v_call: TRBV5-1
cdr3_nt: TGCGCCAGCAGCTTTCCCTCACAGGGATCGAACTATGGCTACACCTTC
cdr3_aa: CASSFPSQGSNYGYTF

j_call: TRBJ2-1
clone_size: few
d_call: .
v_call: TRBV7-3
cdr3_nt: TGTGCCAGCAGCGTGGACAGATTCAATGAGCAGTTCTTC
cdr3_aa: CASSVDRFNEQFF

j_call: TRBJ2-5
clone_size: .
d_call: .
v_call: TRBV20-1
cdr3_nt: TGCAGTGCTGGACTGAGGACCTGGTACCAAGAGACCCAGTACTTC
cdr3_aa: CSAGLRTWYQETQYF

j_call: TRBJ2-1
clone_size: .
d_call: .
v_call: TRBV28
cdr3_nt: TGTGCCAGCAGTCCCCGGGCGAGGGGCTACAATGAGCAGTTCTTC
cdr3_aa: CASSPRARGYNEQFF

j_call: TRBJ1-2
clone_size: .
d_call: TRBD1
v_call: TRBV20-1
cdr3_nt: TGCAGTGCTAGAGACTACACAGGGGGCGGCTATGGCTACACCTTC
cdr3_aa: CSARDYTGGGYGYTF

j_call: TRBJ1-3
clone_size: .
d_call: .
v_call: TRBV7-8
cdr3_nt: TGTGCCAGCAGCTTAGCCCGGTTGTTCAGCGTTGGCTCACGGATAAACACCATATATTTT
cdr3_aa: CASSLARLFSVGSRINTIYF

j_call: TRBJ2-7
clone_size: .
d_call: .
v_call: TRBV20-1
cdr3_nt: TGCAGTCCACAAGGGGGGGTATACAATGAGCAGTACTTC
cdr3_aa: CSPQGGVYNEQYF

j_call: TRBJ2-7
clone_size: .
d_call: TRBD1
v_call: TRBV7-2
cdr3_nt: TGTGCCAGCAGCTTAGGTCCGGGACAGGGTTCATCGGGGGAGCAGTACTTC
cdr3_aa: CASSLGPGQGSSGEQYF

j_call: TRBJ2-1
clone_size: once
d_call: TRBD1
v_call: TRBV9
cdr3_nt: TGTGCCAGCAGCGTAGGAGGGACAGAGCGCTACGAGCAGTTCTTC
cdr3_aa: CASSVGGTERYEQFF

j_call: TRBJ1-2
clone_size: few
d_call: TRBD1
v_call: TRBV29-1
cdr3_nt: TGCAGCGTTGAATTTGGACAGGAGGTCTATGGCTACACCTTC
cdr3_aa: CSVEFGQEVYGYTF

j_call: TRBJ2-2
clone_size: .
d_call: .
v_call: TRBV10-3
cdr3_nt: TGTGCCATCCCTACATCCGACCCGAACACCGGGGAGCTGTTTTTT
cdr3_aa: CAIPTSDPNTGELFF

j_call: TRBJ2-5
clone_size: .
d_call: .
v_call: TRBV5-1
cdr3_nt: TGCGCCAGCAGCTTGGGGTCGGGATCTACCCAAGAGACCCAGTACTTC
cdr3_aa: CASSLGSGSTQETQYF

j_call: TRBJ2-1
clone_size: few
d_call: TRBD2
v_call: TRBV24-1
cdr3_nt: TGTGCCACCAGTGATATCCAGCGGGGGAACTACAATGAGCAGTTCTTC
cdr3_aa: CATSDIQRGNYNEQFF

j_call: TRBJ2-7
clone_size: few
d_call: TRBD2
v_call: TRBV12-3/TRBV12-4
cdr3_nt: TGTGCCAGCAGTTCTCGACTAGCGGGGGGAGATGAGCAGTACTTC
cdr3_aa: CASSSRLAGGDEQYF

j_call: TRBJ2-7
clone_size: .
d_call: .
v_call: TRBV6-5
cdr3_nt: TGTGCCAGCAGTTACTCCGGGTCCACCTGCGAGCAGTACTTC
cdr3_aa: CASSYSGSTCEQYF

j_call: TRBJ2-1
clone_size: .
d_call: .
v_call: TRBV3-1
cdr3_nt: TGTGCCAGCAGCCAAGCGGTAAACAATGAGCAGTTCTTC
cdr3_aa: CASSQAVNNEQFF

j_call: TRBJ2-2
clone_size: .
d_call: TRBD2
v_call: TRBV29-1
cdr3_nt: TGCAGCGTGGCCGTGACTAGCGGGTCGAACACCAGGGAGCTGTTTTTT
cdr3_aa: CSVAVTSGSNTRELFF

j_call: TRBJ1-2
clone_size: few
d_call: .
v_call: TRBV12-3/TRBV12-4
cdr3_nt: TGTGCCACGGATGAGGAGGGGATTCGTGCTAACTATGGCTACACCTTC
cdr3_aa: CATDEEGIRANYGYTF

j_call: TRBJ2-5
clone_size: .
d_call: TRBD2
v_call: TRBV4-3
cdr3_nt: TGCGCCAGCAGCCAATCGACTAGCCGGAAAGAGACCCAGTACTTC
cdr3_aa: CASSQSTSRKETQYF

j_call: TRBJ2-2
clone_size: few
d_call: .
v_call: TRBV7-9
cdr3_nt: TGTGCCAGCAGATTCCGGCAGGGCACCGGGGAGCTGTTTTTT
cdr3_aa: CASRFRQGTGELFF

j_call: TRBJ2-5
clone_size: .
d_call: .
v_call: TRBV21-1
cdr3_nt: TGTGCCAGCAGATTGGAGGGCGGAGAGACCCAGTACTTC
cdr3_aa: CASRLEGGETQYF

j_call: TRBJ2-7
clone_size: .
d_call: .
v_call: TRBV18
cdr3_nt: TGTGCCAGCTCACCACTGAATAGGGGACCCAACGAGCAGTACTTC
cdr3_aa: CASSPLNRGPNEQYF

j_call: TRBJ2-2
clone_size: .
d_call: TRBD2
v_call: TRBV20-1
cdr3_nt: TGCAGTGCTAGAGATACCCTAGCGGGGAACACCGGGGAGCTGTTTTTT
cdr3_aa: CSARDTLAGNTGELFF

j_call: TRBJ1-2
clone_size: .
d_call: .
v_call: TRBV6-5
cdr3_nt: TGTGCCAGCAGTTACCTCAAGTCAGGGGAACTCGCTTGGGCTGGCTACACCTTC
cdr3_aa: CASSYLKSGELAWAGYTF

j_call: TRBJ1-1
clone_size: few
d_call: .
v_call: TRBV20-1
cdr3_nt: TGCAGTGCTAGTTGGAGGGACACTGAAGCTTTCTTT
cdr3_aa: CSASWRDTEAFF

j_call: TRBJ1-5
clone_size: .
d_call: .
v_call: TRBV19
cdr3_nt: TGTGCCAGTAGTATGGCAGGGCGCAATCAGCCCCAGCATTTT
cdr3_aa: CASSMAGRNQPQHF

j_call: TRBJ1-1
clone_size: few
d_call: .
v_call: TRBV7-2
cdr3_nt: TGTGCCAGCAGCTTAGAAGCCCCCGCCATCGATGAAGCTTTCTTT
cdr3_aa: CASSLEAPAIDEAFF

j_call: TRBJ2-3
clone_size: few
d_call: .
v_call: TRBV29-1
cdr3_nt: TGCAGCGTCGCCGTAGCGGATACGCAGTATTTT
cdr3_aa: CSVAVADTQYF

j_call: TRBJ1-4
clone_size: .
d_call: .
v_call: TRBV20-1
cdr3_nt: TGCAGTGCTAGAGGCGGGGGCGCGAATAATGAAAAACTGTTTTTT
cdr3_aa: CSARGGGANNEKLFF

j_call: TRBJ2-3
clone_size: many
d_call: TRBD2
v_call: TRBV12-3/TRBV12-4
cdr3_nt: TGTGCCAGCAGTTTAACTAGCGGGGGGAACACAGATACGCAGTATTTT
cdr3_aa: CASSLTSGGNTDTQYF

j_call: TRBJ2-1
clone_size: .
d_call: .
v_call: TRBV30
cdr3_nt: TGTGCCTGGAGTGTAGCGGCCAATTACAATGAGCAGTTCTTC
cdr3_aa: CAWSVAANYNEQFF

j_call: TRBJ1-4
clone_size: .
d_call: .
v_call: TRBV6-6
cdr3_nt: TGTGCCAGCAGTTACGTCGGGGACGCTAATGAAAAACTGTTTTTT
cdr3_aa: CASSYVGDANEKLFF

j_call: TRBJ2-3
clone_size: few
d_call: TRBD1
v_call: TRBV9
cdr3_nt: TGTGCCAGCAGCCGGGACAGGGGATGGGGTACGCAGTATTTT
cdr3_aa: CASSRDRGWGTQYF

j_call: TRBJ2-2
clone_size: .
d_call: .
v_call: TRBV7-6
cdr3_nt: TGTGCCAGCAGCGCTACAGGGAGTAACACCGGGGAGCTGTTTTTT
cdr3_aa: CASSATGSNTGELFF

j_call: TRBJ2-7
clone_size: .
d_call: .
v_call: TRBV7-9
cdr3_nt: TGTGCCAGCAGCTTAAACGGACAGTACGAGCAGTACTTC
cdr3_aa: CASSLNGQYEQYF

j_call: TRBJ2-3
clone_size: few
d_call: TRBD1
v_call: TRBV25-1
cdr3_nt: TGTGCCAGCGGGACAGGGGGGCAGTATTTT
cdr3_aa: CASGTGGQYF

j_call: TRBJ2-7
clone_size: .
d_call: TRBD2
v_call: TRBV29-1
cdr3_nt: TGCAGCGTTGACGGGCGGGGGGCCTCCTACAATGAGCAGTACTTC
cdr3_aa: CSVDGRGASYNEQYF

j_call: TRBJ2-5
clone_size: few
d_call: TRBD1
v_call: TRBV4-1
cdr3_nt: TGCGCCAGCAGCCCGATACAGGGGTCCCAAGAGACCCAGTACTTC
cdr3_aa: CASSPIQGSQETQYF

j_call: TRBJ1-4
clone_size: .
d_call: .
v_call: TRBV9
cdr3_nt: TGTGCCAGCAGCGTAGAAGCGCAGAGGGGTCAAGAAAAACTGTTTTTT
cdr3_aa: CASSVEAQRGQEKLFF

j_call: TRBJ1-1
clone_size: .
d_call: TRBD1
v_call: TRBV25-1
cdr3_nt: TGTGCCAGCAGTGGCCTACAGGGGGTGGGCAATGAAGCTTTCTTT
cdr3_aa: CASSGLQGVGNEAFF

j_call: TRBJ1-2
clone_size: .
d_call: .
v_call: TRBV20-1
cdr3_nt: TGCAGTGCTGGAGATAGGGTGGAGGGTGGCTACACCTTC
cdr3_aa: CSAGDRVEGGYTF

j_call: TRBJ2-1
clone_size: .
d_call: TRBD2
v_call: TRBV12-3/TRBV12-4
cdr3_nt: TGTGCCAGCAGTTTAGGCGGGGGGGCCGGAGGTGAGCAGTTCTTC
cdr3_aa: CASSLGGGAGGEQFF

j_call: TRBJ1-4
clone_size: .
d_call: .
v_call: TRBV20-1
cdr3_nt: TGCAGTGCTCCCCTCCCCAGGGCTGAAAAACTGTTTTTT
cdr3_aa: CSAPLPRAEKLFF

j_call: TRBJ2-1
clone_size: few
d_call: TRBD1
v_call: TRBV25-1
cdr3_nt: TGTGCCAGCAGTACAACAGGGGTACCCTACAATGAGCAGTTCTTC
cdr3_aa: CASSTTGVPYNEQFF

j_call: TRBJ2-7
clone_size: .
d_call: .
v_call: TRBV6-5
cdr3_nt: TGTGCCAGCAGTTATTGGCAAGGACACGAGCAGTACTTC
cdr3_aa: CASSYWQGHEQYF

j_call: TRBJ2-3
clone_size: .
d_call: .
v_call: TRBV7-2
cdr3_nt: TGTGCCAGCAGCTCAGGCCCACAAGGTAGCGCAGATACGCAGTATTTT
cdr3_aa: CASSSGPQGSADTQYF

j_call: TRBJ1-4
clone_size: .
d_call: TRBD1
v_call: TRBV27
cdr3_nt: TGTGCCAGCAGGGCACAGGGGGCAACTAATGAAAAACTGTTTTTT
cdr3_aa: CASRAQGATNEKLFF

j_call: TRBJ2-1
clone_size: many
d_call: TRBD2
v_call: TRBV20-1
cdr3_nt: TGCAGTGCTAGAGTCCCGGGACTAGCGGTTGTTATGGGTGAGCAGTTCTTC
cdr3_aa: CSARVPGLAVVMGEQFF